This is a list of T cell receptor beta chains from one sample in a study of blood T cells in healthy people across ages. TCRdb re-called the 5' RACE reads through MiXCR, storing one row per CDR3 protein. The sample comprises just over 1 million distinct CDR3 sequences, 45% of which are singletons, and about 20% rests with the top ten. The sequenced material came from blood. These receptors were collected from a woman aged 60-70 years in good health. Both conserved end residues are part of each CDR3. The D gene is left open where the match is weak. Some rows have no size entry. The others give once, few or many, or a class for an expanded clone.

j_gene: TRBJ1-2; abundance: many; d_gene: TRBD1; v_gene: TRBV24-1; CDR3aa: CATKAAGGSGYTF; CDR3nt: TGTGCCACCAAGGCGGCAGGGGGTAGTGGCTACACCTTC
j_gene: TRBJ2-1; abundance: .; d_gene: TRBD2; v_gene: TRBV2; CDR3aa: CASSEGLAGVVEQFF; CDR3nt: TGTGCCAGCAGTGAAGGACTAGCGGGAGTGGTTGAGCAGTTCTTC
j_gene: TRBJ2-7; abundance: .; d_gene: .; v_gene: TRBV10-3; CDR3aa: CAISEPARSYNEQYF; CDR3nt: TGTGCCATCAGTGAGCCAGCGCGTTCCTACAATGAGCAGTACTTC
j_gene: TRBJ2-7; abundance: few; d_gene: .; v_gene: TRBV29-1; CDR3aa: CSVGRGGTSSYEQYF; CDR3nt: TGCAGCGTGGGTAGAGGCGGCACTAGCTCCTACGAGCAGTACTTC
j_gene: TRBJ2-1; abundance: .; d_gene: .; v_gene: TRBV11-2; CDR3aa: CASSSNRDPRFF; CDR3nt: TGTGCCAGCAGCTCCAACCGGGACCCTCGGTTCTTC
j_gene: TRBJ2-5; abundance: few; d_gene: TRBD2; v_gene: TRBV20-1; CDR3aa: CSAVPGLAGIQETQYF; CDR3nt: TGCAGTGCCGTCCCGGGACTAGCGGGCATCCAAGAGACCCAGTACTTC
j_gene: TRBJ2-3; abundance: .; d_gene: TRBD2; v_gene: TRBV14; CDR3aa: CASSQRRTSGSAQDMQYF; CDR3nt: TGTGCCAGCAGCCAACGGAGGACTAGCGGGAGCGCCCAAGATATGCAGTATTTT
j_gene: TRBJ2-5; abundance: .; d_gene: TRBD1; v_gene: TRBV20-1; CDR3aa: CSAGSSRGRGFQETQYF; CDR3nt: TGCAGTGCTGGGTCCTCCAGGGGCAGGGGGTTTCAAGAGACCCAGTACTTC
j_gene: TRBJ2-1; abundance: .; d_gene: .; v_gene: TRBV20-1; CDR3aa: CSASQTHNEQFF; CDR3nt: TGCAGTGCTTCACAGACCCACAATGAGCAGTTCTTC
j_gene: TRBJ2-7; abundance: few; d_gene: .; v_gene: TRBV28; CDR3aa: CASSSLRLDAYEQYF; CDR3nt: TGTGCCAGCAGTTCCCTACGACTAGACGCCTACGAGCAGTACTTC
j_gene: TRBJ1-1; abundance: .; d_gene: TRBD1; v_gene: TRBV10-3; CDR3aa: CAISERQGGYTEAFF; CDR3nt: TGTGCCATCAGTGAGAGACAAGGGGGCTACACTGAAGCTTTCTTT
j_gene: TRBJ2-1; abundance: .; d_gene: .; v_gene: TRBV5-1; CDR3aa: CASSSQYNEQFF; CDR3nt: TGCGCCAGCAGCTCACAGTACAATGAGCAGTTCTTC
j_gene: TRBJ1-2; abundance: .; d_gene: .; v_gene: TRBV28; CDR3aa: CASSREGESNYGYTF; CDR3nt: TGTGCCAGCAGTAGGGAGGGCGAGTCTAACTATGGCTACACCTTC
j_gene: TRBJ2-6; abundance: .; d_gene: TRBD2; v_gene: TRBV20-1; CDR3aa: CSARAAGAGANVLTF; CDR3nt: TGCAGTGCTAGAGCAGCGGGAGCTGGGGCCAACGTCCTGACTTTC
j_gene: TRBJ1-1; abundance: .; d_gene: .; v_gene: TRBV20-1; CDR3aa: CSARDWWGLDSTEAFF; CDR3nt: TGCAGTGCTAGAGATTGGTGGGGGCTGGATAGTACTGAGGCTTTCTTT
j_gene: TRBJ2-7; abundance: .; d_gene: .; v_gene: TRBV4-2; CDR3aa: CASSQALGRDEQYF; CDR3nt: TGTGCCAGCAGCCAAGCCCTGGGGCGCGACGAGCAGTACTTC
j_gene: TRBJ1-1; abundance: .; d_gene: TRBD1; v_gene: TRBV5-1; CDR3aa: CASTGDSQGTEAFF; CDR3nt: TGCGCCAGCACCGGGGACAGCCAGGGCACTGAAGCTTTCTTT
j_gene: TRBJ2-7; abundance: .; d_gene: TRBD1; v_gene: TRBV12-3/TRBV12-4; CDR3aa: CASKRTGGLIEQYF; CDR3nt: TGTGCCAGCAAACGGACAGGGGGCCTCATCGAGCAGTACTTC
j_gene: TRBJ2-5; abundance: .; d_gene: TRBD2; v_gene: TRBV20-1; CDR3aa: CSARELAGKGETQYF; CDR3nt: TGCAGTGCTAGAGAATTAGCGGGGAAGGGGGAGACCCAGTACTTC
j_gene: TRBJ1-1; abundance: few; d_gene: .; v_gene: TRBV3-1; CDR3aa: CASSHMDTEAFF; CDR3nt: TGTGCCAGCAGCCATATGGACACTGAAGCTTTCTTT
j_gene: TRBJ2-3; abundance: once; d_gene: .; v_gene: TRBV6-5; CDR3aa: CASSYFTAQRITDTQYF; CDR3nt: TGTGCCAGCAGTTACTTTACCGCCCAGCGGATCACAGATACGCAGTATTTT
j_gene: TRBJ2-1; abundance: .; d_gene: TRBD2; v_gene: TRBV9; CDR3aa: CASSVRGLANNEQFF; CDR3nt: TGTGCCAGCAGCGTGAGAGGACTAGCTAATAATGAGCAGTTCTTC
j_gene: TRBJ2-7; abundance: .; d_gene: .; v_gene: TRBV10-3; CDR3aa: CAAGEGAYYEQYF; CDR3nt: TGTGCCGCGGGGGAGGGGGCTTACTACGAGCAGTACTTC
j_gene: TRBJ2-7; abundance: .; d_gene: TRBD1; v_gene: TRBV10-3; CDR3aa: CAINETGTACEQYF; CDR3nt: TGTGCCATCAATGAGACAGGGACAGCCTGCGAGCAGTACTTC
j_gene: TRBJ2-5; abundance: .; d_gene: TRBD2; v_gene: TRBV3-1; CDR3aa: CASRLLAVQETQYF; CDR3nt: TGTGCCAGCAGACTACTAGCGGTTCAAGAGACCCAGTACTTC
j_gene: TRBJ2-3; abundance: .; d_gene: TRBD2; v_gene: TRBV24-1; CDR3aa: CATSDPLGRGHHTQYF; CDR3nt: TGTGCCACCAGTGACCCGTTAGGGAGGGGCCATCATACGCAGTATTTT
j_gene: TRBJ2-2; abundance: .; d_gene: TRBD2; v_gene: TRBV9; CDR3aa: CASSAGLAGVGGELFF; CDR3nt: TGTGCCAGCAGCGCGGGGCTAGCGGGAGTCGGCGGGGAGCTGTTTTTT
j_gene: TRBJ2-1; abundance: few; d_gene: TRBD2; v_gene: TRBV9; CDR3aa: CASSPRTSGRNEQFF; CDR3nt: TGTGCCAGCAGCCCACGGACTAGCGGGAGAAATGAGCAGTTCTTC
j_gene: TRBJ2-1; abundance: .; d_gene: .; v_gene: TRBV11-2; CDR3aa: CASSFSGRNEQFF; CDR3nt: TGTGCCAGCAGCTTTTCGGGCCGCAATGAGCAGTTCTTC
j_gene: TRBJ2-6; abundance: .; d_gene: TRBD2; v_gene: TRBV6-5; CDR3aa: CASRPGLAPGANVLTF; CDR3nt: TGTGCCAGCAGACCCGGACTAGCGCCTGGGGCCAACGTCCTGACTTTC
j_gene: TRBJ2-1; abundance: .; d_gene: .; v_gene: TRBV2; CDR3aa: CASSFQGTREYEQFF; CDR3nt: TGTGCCAGCAGTTTCCAGGGCACGAGAGAATATGAGCAGTTCTTC
j_gene: TRBJ1-4; abundance: few; d_gene: .; v_gene: TRBV20-1; CDR3aa: CSARDPVEKLFF; CDR3nt: TGCAGTGCTAGAGATCCGGTTGAAAAACTGTTTTTT
j_gene: TRBJ2-7; abundance: many; d_gene: .; v_gene: TRBV10-3; CDR3aa: CAISVANEQYF; CDR3nt: TGTGCCATCAGTGTAGCGAACGAGCAGTACTTC
j_gene: TRBJ2-1; abundance: .; d_gene: TRBD2; v_gene: TRBV7-6; CDR3aa: CASSTRTSGYSYNEQFF; CDR3nt: TGTGCCAGCAGCACCAGGACTAGCGGTTACTCCTACAATGAGCAGTTCTTC
j_gene: TRBJ2-7; abundance: few; d_gene: TRBD1; v_gene: TRBV11-2; CDR3aa: CASSLVHRTGNSYEQYF; CDR3nt: TGTGCCAGCAGCTTAGTCCATCGGACAGGGAACTCCTACGAGCAGTACTTC
j_gene: TRBJ2-7; abundance: .; d_gene: TRBD1; v_gene: TRBV29-1; CDR3aa: CSDGRDRVSYEQYF; CDR3nt: TGCAGCGACGGCCGGGACAGGGTCTCCTACGAGCAGTACTTC
j_gene: TRBJ2-7; abundance: .; d_gene: .; v_gene: TRBV20-1; CDR3aa: CSARTFGVGTYEQYF; CDR3nt: TGCAGTGCTAGAACGTTCGGGGTTGGGACCTACGAGCAGTACTTC
j_gene: TRBJ2-1; abundance: .; d_gene: TRBD2; v_gene: TRBV27; CDR3aa: CASSFHSGSEETQFF; CDR3nt: TGTGCCAGCAGTTTCCATAGCGGGAGCGAAGAGACCCAGTTCTTC